This paragraph covers one TCR beta chain sequence. What it binds is unknown. The data originate from a study of cytomegalovirus exposure and HLA in healthy donors. Study summary: The approximately 130 validation repertoires matched the 650 to 850 first-cohort repertoires in platform, a later analysis reported. Study-wide points: The authors listed around 150 TCR beta chains as cytomegalovirus-associated. Many donors carried some public TCRs, although rarity characterized most TCR sequences.

The table came from immunoSEQ multiplex PCR; TCRdb's copy has only in-frame clones and leaves some out. The sample consists of about 330,000 clones, roughly 89% of them appearing once. The CDR3 consists of 20 residues. Germline values: CDR1 SGDLS, CDR2 YYNGEE. After removal of 3 bases from V and 2 bases from J, the junction contained 14 bases not matched to a gene. The genes are TRBV9 and TRBJ2-3; 14 nucleotides agree with TRBD2. The sequenced material came from PBMCs. This sequence was found in a woman younger than 30 in good health and CMV-seronegative. The CDR3 region is CASSARLAGGADLFTDTQYF. CDR3 nucleotide sequence: TGTGCCAGCAGCGCTAGACTAGCGGGAGGGGCAGACCTATTCACAGATACGCAGTATTTT.